This TCR beta chain originates from a study of blood T cell repertoires in COVID-19. Study-level information: Some COVID-19 samples were acute and others convalescent; all came from the United States, Italy and Spain. PBMCs, B-cell-depleted T cells, or T cells provided the cDNA or gDNA that made up the material.

Trimming removed 6 bases at V and 9 bases at J, with 17 bases between. Germline values: CDR1 MNHEY, CDR2 SVGAGI. CDR3 size: 13 residues. Original processing notes: Reference gene primer amplification gave estimated nucleated cell counts. Profiled with immunoSEQ multiplex PCR; TCRdb holds only in-frame clones, not every one. V and J calls and clone size are as listed in that table; D and trimming were resolved from the DNA. The top ten clones hold 7.8% of a sample with 540,000 or so clones, roughly 91% of them seen once. Patients in Seattle were enrolled during active infection, then followed longitudinally.

Sequencing was done on a sample of peripheral blood. The gene calls are TRBV6-5 and TRBJ1-1; D uncertain. This receptor was identified in a woman between 50 and 59 years old with COVID-19, enrolled during active disease. In DNA, the CDR3 is TGTGCCAGCAGCCCGGGTCCGACGGATAAAGCTTTCTTT. Its translation is CASSPGPTDKAFF.